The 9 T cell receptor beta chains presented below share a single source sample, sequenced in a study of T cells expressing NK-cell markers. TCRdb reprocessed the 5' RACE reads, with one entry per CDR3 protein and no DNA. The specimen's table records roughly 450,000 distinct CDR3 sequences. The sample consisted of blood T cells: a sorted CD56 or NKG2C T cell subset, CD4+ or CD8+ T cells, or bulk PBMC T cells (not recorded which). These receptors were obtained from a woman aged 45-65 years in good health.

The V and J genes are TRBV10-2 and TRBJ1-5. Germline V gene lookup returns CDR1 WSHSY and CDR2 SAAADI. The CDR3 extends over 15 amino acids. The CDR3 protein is CASSVQGRVNQPQHF.

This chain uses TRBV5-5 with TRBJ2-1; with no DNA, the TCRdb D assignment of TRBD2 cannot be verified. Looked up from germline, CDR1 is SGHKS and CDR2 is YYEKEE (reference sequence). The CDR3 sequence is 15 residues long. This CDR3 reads CASSPTSDLGGEQFF. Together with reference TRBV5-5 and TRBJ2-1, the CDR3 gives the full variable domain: DAGVTQSPTHLIKTRGQQVTLRCSPISGHKSVSWYQQVLGQGPQFIFQYYEKEERGRGNFPDRFSARQFPNYSSELNVNALLLGDSALYLCASSPTSDLGGEQFFGPGTRLTVL.

CDR3 in amino acids: CASSGAVGTLEAYEQYF. V usage is TRBV5-5 and J usage is TRBJ2-7; without DNA, the TCRdb call of TRBD1 cannot be checked. Germline loops: CDR1 SGHKS, CDR2 YYEKEE (reference sequence). This CDR3 contains 17 residues.

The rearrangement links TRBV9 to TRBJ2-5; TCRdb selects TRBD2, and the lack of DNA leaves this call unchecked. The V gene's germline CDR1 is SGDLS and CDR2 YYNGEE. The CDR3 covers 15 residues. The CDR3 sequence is CASSRTSAGGETQYF. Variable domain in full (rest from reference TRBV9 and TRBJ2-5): DSGVTQTPKHLITATGQRVTLRCSPRSGDLSVYWYQQSLDQGLQFLIQYYNGEERAKGNILERFSAQQFPDLHSELNLSSLELGDSALYFCASSRTSAGGETQYFGPGTRLLVL.

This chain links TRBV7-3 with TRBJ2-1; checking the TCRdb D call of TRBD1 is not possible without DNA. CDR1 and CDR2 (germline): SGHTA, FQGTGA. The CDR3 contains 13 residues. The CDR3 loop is CASSLSRLDEQFF.

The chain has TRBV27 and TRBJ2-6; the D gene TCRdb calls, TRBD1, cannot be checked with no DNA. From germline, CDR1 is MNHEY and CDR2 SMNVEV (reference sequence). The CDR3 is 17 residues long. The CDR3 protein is CASSFRGPGAGANVLTF.

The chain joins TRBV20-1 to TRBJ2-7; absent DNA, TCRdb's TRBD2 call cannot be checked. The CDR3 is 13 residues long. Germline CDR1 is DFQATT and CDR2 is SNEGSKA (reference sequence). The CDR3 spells CSARTSGTPEQYF.

The CDR3 is CASRSGGRALGGELFF. The V and J genes are TRBV12-3 or TRBV12-4 and TRBJ2-2; the D call of TRBD2 rests on TCRdb alone, since no DNA is present to check it. The CDR3 is 16 residues long.

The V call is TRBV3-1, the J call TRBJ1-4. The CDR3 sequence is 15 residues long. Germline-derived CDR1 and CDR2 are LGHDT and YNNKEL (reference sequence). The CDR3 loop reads CASSQEGTADEKLFF.